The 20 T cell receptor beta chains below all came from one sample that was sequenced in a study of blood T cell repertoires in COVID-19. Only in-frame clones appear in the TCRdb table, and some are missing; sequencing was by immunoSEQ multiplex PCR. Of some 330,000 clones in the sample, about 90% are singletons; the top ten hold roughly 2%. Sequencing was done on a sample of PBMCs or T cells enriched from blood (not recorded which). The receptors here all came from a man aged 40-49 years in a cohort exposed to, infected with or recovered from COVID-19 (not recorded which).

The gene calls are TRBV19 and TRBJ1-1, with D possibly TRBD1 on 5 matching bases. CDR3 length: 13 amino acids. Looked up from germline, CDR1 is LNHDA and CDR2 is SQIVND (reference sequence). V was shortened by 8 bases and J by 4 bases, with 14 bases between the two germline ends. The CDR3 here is CASGKTDRTEAFF. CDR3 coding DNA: TGTGCCAGTGGGAAGACAGACCGCACTGAAGCTTTCTTT.

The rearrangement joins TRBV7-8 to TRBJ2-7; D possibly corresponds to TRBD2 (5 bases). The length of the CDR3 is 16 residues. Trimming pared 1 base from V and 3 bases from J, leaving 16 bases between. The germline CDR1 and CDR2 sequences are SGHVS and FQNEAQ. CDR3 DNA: TGTGCCAGCAGCTTAGTACGTGGGAGCGGTGGCTACGAGCAGTACTTC. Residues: CASSLVRGSGGYEQYF. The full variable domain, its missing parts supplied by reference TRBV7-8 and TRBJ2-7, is GAGVSQSPRYKVAKRGQDVALRCDPISGHVSLFWYQQALGQGPEFLTYFQNEAQLDKSGLPSDRFFAERPEGSVSTLKIQRTQQEDSAVYLCASSLVRGSGGYEQYFGPGTRLTVT.

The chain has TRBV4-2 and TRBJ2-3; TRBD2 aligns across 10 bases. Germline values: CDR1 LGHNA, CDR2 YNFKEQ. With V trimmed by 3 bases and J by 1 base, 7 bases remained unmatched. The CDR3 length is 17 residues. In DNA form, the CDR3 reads TGTGCCAGCAGCCACCGCTCCGGGACTAGCGGCACAGATACGCAGTATTTT. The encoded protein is CASSHRSGTSGTDTQYF.

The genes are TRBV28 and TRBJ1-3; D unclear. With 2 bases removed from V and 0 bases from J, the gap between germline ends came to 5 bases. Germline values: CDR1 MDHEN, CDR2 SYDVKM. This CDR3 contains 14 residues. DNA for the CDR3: TGTGCCAGCAGTTTAACCAGCTCTGGAAACACCATATATTTT. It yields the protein CASSLTSSGNTIYF.

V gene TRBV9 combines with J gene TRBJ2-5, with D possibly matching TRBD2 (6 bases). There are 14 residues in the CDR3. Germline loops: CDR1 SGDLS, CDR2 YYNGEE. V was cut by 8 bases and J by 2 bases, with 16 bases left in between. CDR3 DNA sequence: TGTGCCAGTGGGACTGGCGGGATACAAGAGACCCAGTACTTC. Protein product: CASGTGGIQETQYF.

DNA for the CDR3: TGTGCCAGCAGCCTCCGGGGAATCCAAGAGACCCAGTACTTC. Protein product: CASSLRGIQETQYF. This chain joins TRBV28 and TRBJ2-5; weak D call: TRBD2 (5 bases). The V gene's germline CDR1 is MDHEN and CDR2 SYDVKM. With 6 bases removed from V and 1 base from J, the gap between germline ends came to 12 bases. The CDR3 sequence is 14 residues long.

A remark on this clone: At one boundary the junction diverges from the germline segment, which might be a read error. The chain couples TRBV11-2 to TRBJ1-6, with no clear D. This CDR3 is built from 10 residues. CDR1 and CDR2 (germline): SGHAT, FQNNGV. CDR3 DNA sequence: TGTGCCACCAGCTCGGGGAGACTCCACTTT. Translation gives CATSSGRLHF.

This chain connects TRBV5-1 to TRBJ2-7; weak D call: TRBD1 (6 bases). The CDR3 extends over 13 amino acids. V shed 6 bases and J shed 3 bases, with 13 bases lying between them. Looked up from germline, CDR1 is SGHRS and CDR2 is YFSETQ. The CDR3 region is CASTEDSGYEQYF. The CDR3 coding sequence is TGCGCCAGCACCGAGGACAGTGGCTACGAGCAGTACTTC.

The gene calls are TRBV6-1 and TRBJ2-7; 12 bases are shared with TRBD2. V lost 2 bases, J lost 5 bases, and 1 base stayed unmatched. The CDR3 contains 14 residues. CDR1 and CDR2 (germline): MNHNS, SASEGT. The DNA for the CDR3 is TGTGCCAGCAGTGAACTAGCGGGAGGGAACGAGCAGTACTTC. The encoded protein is CASSELAGGNEQYF.

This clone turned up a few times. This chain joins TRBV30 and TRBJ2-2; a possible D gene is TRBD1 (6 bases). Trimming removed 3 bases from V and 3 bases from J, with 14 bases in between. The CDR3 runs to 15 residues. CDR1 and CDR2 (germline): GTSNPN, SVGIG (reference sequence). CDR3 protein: CAWSAGAGDTGELFF. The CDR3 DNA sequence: TGTGCCTGGAGCGCAGGGGCAGGGGACACCGGGGAGCTGTTTTTT. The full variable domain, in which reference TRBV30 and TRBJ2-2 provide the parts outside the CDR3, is SQTIHQWPATLVQPVGSPLSLECTVEGTSNPNLYWYRQAAGRGLQLLFYSVGIGQISSEVPQNLSASRPQDRQFILSSKKLLLSDSGFYLCAWSAGAGDTGELFFGEGSRLTVL.

The CDR3 loop reads CASSERSTSGRYEQYF. The CDR3 region has the DNA TGCGCCAGCAGTGAACGGAGTACTAGCGGGAGATACGAGCAGTACTTC. The chain recombines TRBV10-1 with TRBJ2-7, with TRBD2 matching 11 bases. Germline assignment: CDR1 WNHNN and CDR2 SYGVQD (reference sequence). This CDR3 contains 16 residues. V shed 3 bases, J shed 4 bases, and the junction held 8 bases outside the gene matches.

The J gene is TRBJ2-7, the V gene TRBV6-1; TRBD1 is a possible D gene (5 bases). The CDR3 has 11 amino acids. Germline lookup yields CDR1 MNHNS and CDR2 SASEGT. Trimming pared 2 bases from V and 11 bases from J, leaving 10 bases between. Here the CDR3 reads CASSERGSEYF. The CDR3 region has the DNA TGTGCCAGCAGTGAAAGGGGAAGCGAGTACTTC.

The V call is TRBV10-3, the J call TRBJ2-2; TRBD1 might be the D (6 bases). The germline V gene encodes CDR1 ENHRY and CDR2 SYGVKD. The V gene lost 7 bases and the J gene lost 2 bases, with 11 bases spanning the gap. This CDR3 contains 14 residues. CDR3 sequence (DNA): TGTGCCATCAAGGCAGGGGCCAACACCGGGGAGCTGTTTTTT. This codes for CAIKAGANTGELFF.

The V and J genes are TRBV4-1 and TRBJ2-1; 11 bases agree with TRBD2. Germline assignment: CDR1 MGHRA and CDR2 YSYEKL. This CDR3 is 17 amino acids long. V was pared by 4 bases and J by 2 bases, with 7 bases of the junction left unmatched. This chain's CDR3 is CASSPGGLAETYNEQFF. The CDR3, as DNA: TGCGCCAGCAGCCCAGGGGGACTAGCGGAGACCTACAATGAGCAGTTCTTC.

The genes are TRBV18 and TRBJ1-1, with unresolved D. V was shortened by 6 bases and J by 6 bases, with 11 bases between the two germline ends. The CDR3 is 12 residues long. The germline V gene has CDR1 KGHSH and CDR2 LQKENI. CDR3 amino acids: CASSSQSSEAFF. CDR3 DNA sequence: TGTGCCAGCTCTTCTCAGTCGTCTGAAGCTTTCTTT.

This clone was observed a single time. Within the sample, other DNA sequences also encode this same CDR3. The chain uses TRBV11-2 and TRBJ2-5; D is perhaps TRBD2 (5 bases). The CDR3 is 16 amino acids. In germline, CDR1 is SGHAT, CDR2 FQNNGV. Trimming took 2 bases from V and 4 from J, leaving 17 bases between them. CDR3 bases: TGTGCCAGCAGCTTAAATTTGTTTGTTCGGGGAGAGACCCAGTACTTC. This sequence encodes CASSLNLFVRGETQYF.

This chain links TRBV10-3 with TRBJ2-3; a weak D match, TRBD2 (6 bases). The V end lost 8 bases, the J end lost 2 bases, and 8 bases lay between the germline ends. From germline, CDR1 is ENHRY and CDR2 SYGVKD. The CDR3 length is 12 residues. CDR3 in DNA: TGTGCCATCGGGGGGAACACAGATACGCAGTATTTT. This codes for CAIGGNTDTQYF.

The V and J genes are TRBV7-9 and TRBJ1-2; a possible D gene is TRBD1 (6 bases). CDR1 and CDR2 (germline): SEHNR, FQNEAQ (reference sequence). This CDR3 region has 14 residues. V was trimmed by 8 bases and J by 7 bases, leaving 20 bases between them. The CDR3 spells CASGPTGLHSGYTF. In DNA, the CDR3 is TGTGCCAGCGGACCCACAGGGTTACACTCTGGCTACACCTTC. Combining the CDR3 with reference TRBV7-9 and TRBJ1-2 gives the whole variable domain DTGVSQNPRHKITKRGQNVTFRCDPISEHNRLYWYRQTLGQGPEFLTYFQNEAQLEKSRLLSDRFSAERPKGSFSTLEIQRTEQGDSAMYLCASGPTGLHSGYTFGSGTRLTVV.

The DNA for the CDR3 is TGTGCCAGCAGACCGACAGGGAAGAACACTGAAGCTTTCTTT. It encodes CASRPTGKNTEAFF. This chain uses TRBV6-5 with TRBJ1-1, with 7 bases that match TRBD1. The CDR3 has 14 amino acids. Germline CDR1 is MNHEY and CDR2 is SVGAGI. J was trimmed by 1 base and V by 6 bases; bases with no gene match: 5.

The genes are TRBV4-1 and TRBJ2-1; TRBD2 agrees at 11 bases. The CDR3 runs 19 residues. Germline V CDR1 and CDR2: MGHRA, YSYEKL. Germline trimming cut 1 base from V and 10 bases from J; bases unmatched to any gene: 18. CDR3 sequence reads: CASSQGRAKIAGGPGEQFF. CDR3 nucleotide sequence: TGCGCCAGCAGCCAAGGCCGCGCCAAAATAGCGGGAGGGCCGGGGGAGCAGTTCTTC.